This TCR beta chain derives from a study of shared clonotypes between healthy human individuals. In the study overall: Each donor's CD4 naive and CD4 memory cells filled three plates apiece, CD8 naive two, and CD8 memory one.

The count of this clone is one. The germline gives CDR1 SGHTA, CDR2 FQGTGA. The CDR3 totals 15 residues. Trimming left V 5 bases short and J 0 bases short, with 10 bases between. TCRdb's copy holds only in-frame clones and misses some; the assay was immunoSEQ multiplex PCR. Here the sample spans 980,000 or so clones, more than 75% being singletons. Every donor, a Caucasian adult, lived in Nashville, Tennessee. V usage is TRBV7-3 and J usage is TRBJ2-2; unclear D gene. The sequence was collected from a man aged 18 to 29 in good health. Sequencing was carried out using memory CD4+ T cells sorted from blood. The subset is: CD45RA-negative fraction. The CDR3 DNA sequence: TGTGCCAGCAGCCCCGGGCCCTCGAACACCGGGGAGCTGTTTTTT. Encoded protein: CASSPGPSNTGELFF.